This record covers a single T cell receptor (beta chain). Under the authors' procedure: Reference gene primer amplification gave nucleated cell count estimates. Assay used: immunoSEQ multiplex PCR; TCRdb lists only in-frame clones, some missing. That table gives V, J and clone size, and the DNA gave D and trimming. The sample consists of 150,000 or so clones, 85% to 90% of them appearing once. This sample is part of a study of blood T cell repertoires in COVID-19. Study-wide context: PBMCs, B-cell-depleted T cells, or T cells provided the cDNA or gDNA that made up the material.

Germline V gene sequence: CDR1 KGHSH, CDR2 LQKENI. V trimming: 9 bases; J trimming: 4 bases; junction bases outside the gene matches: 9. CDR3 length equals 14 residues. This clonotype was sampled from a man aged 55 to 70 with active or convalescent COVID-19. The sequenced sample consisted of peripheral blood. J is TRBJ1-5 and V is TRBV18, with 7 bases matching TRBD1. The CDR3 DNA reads TGTGCCAGTTCTTTCGGGACAGATAATCAGCCCCAGCATTTT. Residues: CASSFGTDNQPQHF.